Listed here are 24 T cell receptor beta chains from one sample, sequenced in a study of T cell clonotyping in hematopoietic cell transplantation. Assay used: immunoSEQ multiplex PCR; TCRdb lists only in-frame clones, some missing. The sample has 7,300 or so clones; approximately 96% are singletons. Sequencing was performed on PBMCs, taken 30 days after allogeneic stem cell transplant. These receptors were taken from a male patient in his thirties or forties who had an allogeneic stem cell transplant from a related donor, so the T cells may come from the graft donor. Some clones in this sample may be carry-over from other donors' samples.

In the case of this clone: The junction shows a germline mismatch at one end, possibly a read error. The chain combines TRBV6-5 with TRBJ2-1, with 12 positions matching TRBD2. This CDR3 region has 16 residues. The germline V gene encodes CDR1 MNHEY and CDR2 SVGAGI. The CDR3 sequence: CASSYTRTSGASLLVF. CDR3 DNA sequence: TGTGCCAGCAGTTACACACGGACTAGCGGGGCCTCCCTCCTGGTCTTC.

This clone has only one observation. The chain links TRBV7-8 to TRBJ2-5, with D unclear. Trimming removed 5 bases from V and 5 bases from J, with 6 bases in between. CDR3 length: 11 amino acids. Per the germline V gene, CDR1 is SGHVS and CDR2 is FQNEAQ. CDR3 sequence (DNA): TGTGCCAGCAGCCCCTTTGAGACCCAGTACTTC. It yields the protein CASSPFETQYF. Full variable domain (rest looked up from reference TRBV7-8 and TRBJ2-5): GAGVSQSPRYKVAKRGQDVALRCDPISGHVSLFWYQQALGQGPEFLTYFQNEAQLDKSGLPSDRFFAERPEGSVSTLKIQRTQQEDSAVYLCASSPFETQYFGPGTRLLVL.

The V call is TRBV28, the J call TRBJ1-2; possibly TRBD1 for D (6 bases). The germline CDR1 and CDR2 sequences are MDHEN and SYDVKM. V was clipped by 6 bases and J by 5 bases, with 16 bases between them. This CDR3 is built from 14 residues. CDR3 bases: TGTGCCAGCAGCCGGGGGAGCAGGGGATATGGCTACACCTTC. Protein: CASSRGSRGYGYTF.

The J gene is TRBJ1-2, the V gene TRBV7-2; D is unresolved. CDR1 is SGHTA, CDR2 FQGNSA, per germline. V lost 8 bases and J 5 bases, leaving 18 bases between the germline ends. This CDR3 is 14 amino acids long. Here the CDR3 reads CASLSAFSPYGYTF. The CDR3 DNA follows: TGTGCCAGCCTGAGTGCCTTCTCCCCATATGGCTACACCTTC. Variable domain in full (rest from reference TRBV7-2 and TRBJ1-2): GAGVSQSPSNKVTEKGKDVELRCDPISGHTALYWYRQSLGQGLEFLIYFQGNSAPDKSGLPSDRFSAERTGGSVSTLTIQRTQQEDSAVYLCASLSAFSPYGYTFGSGTRLTVV.

V and J are TRBV30 and TRBJ2-2; weak D call: TRBD2 (5 bases). The length of the CDR3 is 16 residues. V shed 0 bases and J shed 1 base, with 12 bases lying between them. Germline CDR1 GTSNPN, CDR2 SVGIG (reference sequence). CDR3 bases: TGTGCCTGGAGTGTTCTTACGAGGGAGAACACCGGGGAGCTGTTTTTT. This sequence encodes CAWSVLTRENTGELFF.

This chain uses TRBV7-9 with TRBJ1-1; maybe TRBD1 (6 bases). V lost 3 bases and J 0 bases, leaving 11 bases between the germline ends. Germline lookup yields CDR1 SEHNR and CDR2 FQNEAQ (reference sequence). The CDR3 has 15 residues. The CDR3 nucleotides read TGTGCCAGCAGCTTGCCCGGACAGATGAACACTGAAGCTTTCTTT. Translation gives CASSLPGQMNTEAFF.

CDR3 sequence (DNA): TGTGCCAGCAGCGAGAGCGGAGTAAGAACCTACAATGAGCAGTTCTTC. Encoded protein: CASSESGVRTYNEQFF. The chain uses TRBV13 and TRBJ2-1, with D maybe TRBD2 (5 bases). V lost 5 bases and J lost 2, with 16 bases in between. This CDR3 has 16 amino acids. Germline-derived CDR1 and CDR2 are PRHDT and FYEKMQ (reference sequence).

The rearrangement links TRBV30 to TRBJ2-7, with D possibly matching TRBD2 (6 bases). From germline, CDR1 is GTSNPN and CDR2 SVGIG (reference sequence). The V and J ends lost 3 bases and 3 bases respectively, with 12 bases between them. This CDR3 is 13 amino acids long. The CDR3 coding sequence is TGTGCCTGGAGCCCGGGACTTCACTACGAGCAGTACTTC. Its protein is CAWSPGLHYEQYF. The full variable domain, with the rest looked up from reference TRBV30 and TRBJ2-7, is SQTIHQWPATLVQPVGSPLSLECTVEGTSNPNLYWYRQAAGRGLQLLFYSVGIGQISSEVPQNLSASRPQDRQFILSSKKLLLSDSGFYLCAWSPGLHYEQYFGPGTRLTVT.

This clone was seen just once. The chain couples TRBV2 to TRBJ2-1; 8 positions agree with TRBD1. With V trimmed by 3 bases and J by 7 bases, 8 bases remained unmatched. CDR3 size: 15 residues. Germline V gene sequence: CDR1 SNHLY, CDR2 FYNNEI. The CDR3 DNA reads as TGTGCCAGCAGTGATTTGACAGGGGCAGCGAATGAGCAGTTCTTC. Its translation: CASSDLTGAANEQFF. The full variable domain, completed using reference TRBV2 and TRBJ2-1, is EPEVTQTPSHQVTQMGQEVILRCVPISNHLYFYWYRQILGQKVEFLVSFYNNEISEKSEIFDDQFSVERPDGSNFTLKIRSTKLEDSAMYFCASSDLTGAANEQFFGPGTRLTVL.

The chain is built from TRBV7-9 and TRBJ2-5, with 8 bases matching TRBD1. The CDR3 is 14 amino acids. V was pared by 6 bases and J by 5 bases, with 8 bases of the junction left unmatched. Germline V CDR1 and CDR2: SEHNR, FQNEAQ (reference sequence). The DNA for the CDR3 is TGTGCCAGCAGTCGAACGGACAGGGTCGAGACCCAGTACTTC. It translates to CASSRTDRVETQYF.

J is TRBJ1-1 and V is TRBV19; TRBD1 matches 7 bases. This CDR3 has 13 residues. Losses at the gene ends were 5 bases for V and 1 base for J; bases not matched to a gene: 1. Germline V gene lookup returns CDR1 LNHDA and CDR2 SQIVND (reference sequence). The CDR3 coding sequence is TGTGCCAGTAGTTACAGGGGGAACACTGAAGCTTTCTTT. Translating it yields CASSYRGNTEAFF.

The chain carries TRBV7-8 and TRBJ2-7; TRBD2 agrees at 9 bases. Unmatched junction bases numbered 17, after V lost 7 bases and J lost 1 base. There are 18 residues in the CDR3. The germline CDR1 and CDR2 sequences are SGHVS and FQNEAQ. This chain's CDR3 is CASNSEGFLAGQSYEQYF. The CDR3 DNA reads TGTGCCAGCAACTCCGAGGGGTTTCTAGCGGGGCAATCCTACGAGCAGTACTTC. The variable domain in full, with the rest retrieved from reference TRBV7-8 and TRBJ2-7, is GAGVSQSPRYKVAKRGQDVALRCDPISGHVSLFWYQQALGQGPEFLTYFQNEAQLDKSGLPSDRFFAERPEGSVSTLKIQRTQQEDSAVYLCASNSEGFLAGQSYEQYFGPGTRLTVT.

A single count supports this clone. This sequence joins TRBV27 and TRBJ2-5; maybe TRBD2 (6 bases). The CDR3 has 15 amino acids. Between the trimmed V and J ends, which lost 3 bases and 2 bases, there was a span of 13 bases. Germline CDR1 reads MNHEY; CDR2 reads SMNVEV (reference sequence). CDR3 region: CASSLHLLAQETQYF. In nucleotides, the CDR3 is TGTGCCAGCAGTTTGCACCTCCTAGCGCAAGAGACCCAGTACTTC.

The V and J genes are TRBV30 and TRBJ1-4; D remains ambiguous. CDR1 is GTSNPN, CDR2 SVGIG, per germline (reference sequence). This CDR3 is 13 amino acids long. Trimming cost V 0 bases and J 6 bases, with 8 bases left between them. The CDR3 bases are TGTGCCTGGAGTGTAGATGCGTATGAAAAACTGTTTTTT. Amino acids: CAWSVDAYEKLFF.

The chain combines TRBV25-1 with TRBJ2-7; D not resolved. CDR1 MGHDK and CDR2 SYGVNS come from the germline V gene. The CDR3 has 14 amino acids. The germline V and J ends were trimmed by 1 base and 7 bases, with 14 bases remaining between them. The CDR3 is CASSEFARAREQYF. For the CDR3, the DNA is TGTGCCAGCAGTGAATTCGCCCGGGCGAGGGAGCAGTACTTC.

The chain recombines TRBV5-1 with TRBJ2-7, with D hard to call. This CDR3 contains 13 residues. Deletions cut 5 bases from V and 0 bases from J, with 9 bases between. CDR1 and CDR2 (germline): SGHRS, YFSETQ. The CDR3 region is CASRVGFSYEQYF. In DNA form, the CDR3 reads TGCGCCAGCAGAGTTGGGTTCTCCTACGAGCAGTACTTC.

The chain joins TRBV6-5 to TRBJ1-2; D gene ambiguous. The CDR3 is 15 residues long. Trimming removed 4 bases from V and 8 bases from J, with 20 bases in between. Germline V gene sequence: CDR1 MNHEY, CDR2 SVGAGI. In DNA, the CDR3 is TGTGCCAGCAGTTCGACGGGCCGATCTCGCCTAGGCTACACCTTC. It is translated as CASSSTGRSRLGYTF.

The rearrangement uses TRBV9 and TRBJ1-1; 7 bases fit TRBD1. There are 14 residues in the CDR3. V shed 2 bases and J 1 base; nucleotides not matched to a gene: 2. The germline V gene encodes CDR1 SGDLS and CDR2 YYNGEE. The CDR3 reads CASSVTGQNTEAFF. DNA for the CDR3: TGTGCCAGCAGCGTGACAGGGCAGAACACTGAAGCTTTCTTT.

This chain links TRBV28 with TRBJ2-3, with TRBD2 identical over 7 bases. With 11 bases clipped from V and 4 bases from J, the junction kept 12 bases outside the gene matches. This CDR3 is 14 amino acids long. The germline V gene encodes CDR1 MDHEN and CDR2 SYDVKM. The chain's CDR3 is CACGGGRIADTQYF. CDR3 coding DNA: TGTGCCTGCGGCGGGGGTAGGATCGCAGATACGCAGTATTTT.

This sequence joins TRBV10-3 and TRBJ1-1, with TRBD1 matching over 11 bases. The V and J ends lost 4 bases and 3 bases, in that order; junction bases with no gene match: 1. The CDR3 runs 14 residues. From germline, CDR1 is ENHRY and CDR2 SYGVKD. The CDR3 loop reads CAISVDRGHTEAFF. Here the CDR3 DNA reads TGTGCCATCAGTGTGGACAGGGGGCACACTGAAGCTTTCTTT.

V gene TRBV30 combines with J gene TRBJ2-5; 7 nucleotides agree with TRBD1. Germline lookup yields CDR1 GTSNPN and CDR2 SVGIG (reference sequence). The J segment lost 4 bases and the V segment lost 1 base, leaving 9 bases of the junction unmatched. This CDR3 is built from 15 residues. The CDR3, as DNA: TGTGCCTGGAGTGGGGGACAGATTACTACAGAGACCCAGTACTTC. Translation: CAWSGGQITTETQYF.

The chain recombines TRBV2 with TRBJ1-5; D not resolved. Trimming cost V 4 bases and J 0 bases, with 13 bases left between them. CDR1 is SNHLY and CDR2 is FYNNEI in the germline V gene. CDR3 length: 16 residues. CDR3 in amino acids: CASSVEGLNSNQPQHF. Written as DNA, the CDR3 is TGTGCCAGCAGTGTGGAAGGGCTTAATAGCAATCAGCCCCAGCATTTT.

The V gene is TRBV11-3, the J gene TRBJ2-2; 16 bases are a match to TRBD2. CDR1 is SGHNT, CDR2 YENEEA, per germline. The length of the CDR3 is 20 residues. The V and J ends lost 0 bases and 3 bases, in that order; junction bases with no gene match: 7. This chain's CDR3 is CASSLEPGLAGGPDTGELFF. The CDR3 nucleotides read TGTGCCAGCAGCTTAGAACCGGGACTAGCGGGAGGGCCCGACACCGGGGAGCTGTTTTTT. The full variable domain, in which reference TRBV11-3 and TRBJ2-2 provide the parts outside the CDR3, is EAGVVQSPRYKIIEKKQPVAFWCNPISGHNTLYWYLQNLGQGPELLIRYENEEAVDDSQLPKDRFSAERLKGVDSTLKIQPAELGDSAVYLCASSLEPGLAGGPDTGELFFGEGSRLTVL.

This chain links TRBV28 with TRBJ1-6; D possibly corresponds to TRBD1 (6 bases). The length of the CDR3 is 14 residues. Germline assignment: CDR1 MDHEN and CDR2 SYDVKM. The germline V and J ends were trimmed by 10 bases and 9 bases, with 19 bases remaining between them. CDR3 sequence: CATQRGGRFSPLHF. The CDR3 DNA sequence: TGTGCCACCCAACGGGGGGGGCGCTTTTCACCCCTCCACTTT.